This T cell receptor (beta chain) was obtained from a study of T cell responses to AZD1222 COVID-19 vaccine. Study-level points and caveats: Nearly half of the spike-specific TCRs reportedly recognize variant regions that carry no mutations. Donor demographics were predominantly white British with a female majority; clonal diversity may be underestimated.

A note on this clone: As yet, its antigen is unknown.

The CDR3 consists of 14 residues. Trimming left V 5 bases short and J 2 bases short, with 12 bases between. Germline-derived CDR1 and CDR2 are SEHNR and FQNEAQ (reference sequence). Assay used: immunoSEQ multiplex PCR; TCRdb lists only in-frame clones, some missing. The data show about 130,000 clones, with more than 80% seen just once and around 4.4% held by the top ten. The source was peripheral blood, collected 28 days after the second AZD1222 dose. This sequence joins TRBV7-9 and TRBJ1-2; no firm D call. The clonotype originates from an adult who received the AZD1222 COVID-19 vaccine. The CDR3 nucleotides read TGTGCCAGCAGCCCCGGTTGGGCGAACTATGGCTACACCTTC. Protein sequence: CASSPGWANYGYTF. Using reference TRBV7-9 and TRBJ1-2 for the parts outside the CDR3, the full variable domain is DTGVSQNPRHKITKRGQNVTFRCDPISEHNRLYWYRQTLGQGPEFLTYFQNEAQLEKSRLLSDRFSAERPKGSFSTLEIQRTEQGDSAMYLCASSPGWANYGYTFGSGTRLTVV.